The 7 T cell receptor beta chains presented below share a single source sample, sequenced in a study of control samples from healthy donors and cancer patients. TCRdb's copy holds only in-frame clones and misses some; the assay was immunoSEQ multiplex PCR. This table holds around 29,000 clones, 65% to 80% found once. Sequencing input: PBMCs. Receptor source: a man aged 60-69 years with head and neck cancer.

This clone came up once. The same CDR3 is also encoded by other DNA sequences in this sample. This chain joins TRBV24-1 and TRBJ2-4, with 7 positions matching TRBD1. The V and J ends lost 6 bases and 2 bases, in that order; junction bases with no gene match: 6. The CDR3 consists of 15 residues. CDR1 and CDR2 (germline): KGHDR, SFDVKD. CDR3 nucleotide sequence: TGTGCCACCAGTTCGACAGGGTCGTCCAAAAACATTCAGTACTTC. Encoded protein: CATSSTGSSKNIQYF.

The rearrangement links TRBV30 to TRBJ2-5, with D possibly being TRBD1 (5 bases). Trimming shortened V by 0 bases and J by 4 bases, and 12 bases separated the two germline ends. CDR1 is GTSNPN and CDR2 is SVGIG in the germline V gene (reference sequence). The CDR3 length is 14 residues. CDR3 residues: CAWSVGALRETQYF. In DNA, the CDR3 is TGTGCCTGGAGTGTAGGGGCTCTTCGAGAGACCCAGTACTTC.

The chain employs TRBV19 and TRBJ1-2; D not resolved. The CDR3 has 13 residues. Deletions cut 7 bases from V and 3 bases from J, with 12 bases between. CDR1 and CDR2 from the germline V gene are LNHDA and SQIVND (reference sequence). CDR3 in amino acids: CASTLDGYYGYTF. In nucleotides, the CDR3 is TGTGCCAGTACCTTGGACGGATACTATGGCTACACCTTC.

The chain carries TRBV29-1 and TRBJ1-3; unclear D gene. CDR1 is SQVTM and CDR2 is ANQGSEA in the germline V gene. There are 16 residues in the CDR3. Trimming pared 5 bases from V and 0 bases from J, leaving 17 bases between. The CDR3 region has the DNA TGCAGCGTTAACCACCACTTGGGCAGCTCTGGAAACACCATATATTTT. It is translated as CSVNHHLGSSGNTIYF. Combining the CDR3 with reference TRBV29-1 and TRBJ1-3 gives the whole variable domain SAVISQKPSRDICQRGTSLTIQCQVDSQVTMMFWYRQQPGQSLTLIATANQGSEATYESGFVIDKFPISRPNLTFSTLTVSNMSPEDSSIYLCSVNHHLGSSGNTIYFGEGSWLTVV.

The V and J genes are TRBV3-1 (or the pseudogene TRBV3-2) and TRBJ2-7; no clear D. V dropped 1 base and J dropped 3 bases, with 1 base sitting between them. CDR3 length: 11 residues. Per the germline V gene, CDR1 is LGHDT and CDR2 is YNNKEL (reference sequence). The CDR3 DNA reads as TGTGCCAGCAGCCAAGTCTACGAGCAGTACTTC. Residues: CASSQVYEQYF.

V and J are TRBV21-1 and TRBJ2-7; TRBD2 is taken as the D call from the table, unchecked against the DNA. TRBV21-1 has pseudogene status. This CDR3 has 13 amino acids. CDR3 residues: CASSKAGGYEQYF. DNA for the CDR3: TGTGCCAGCAGCAAAGCGGGGGGATACGAGCAGTACTTC.

This chain joins TRBV5-1 and TRBJ2-1; the match to TRBD1 covers 10 bases. Germline V gives CDR1 SGHRS, CDR2 YFSETQ. The CDR3 is 15 residues long. V was pared by 4 bases and J by 5 bases, with 6 bases of the junction left unmatched. CDR3 loop: CASSQDRGLNNEQFF. The DNA for the CDR3 is TGCGCCAGCAGCCAAGACAGGGGGCTTAACAATGAGCAGTTCTTC.